This is a list of T cell receptor beta chains from one sample in a study of OX40 agonist ivuxolimab in advanced cancers. Only in-frame clones appear in the TCRdb table, and some are missing; sequencing was by immunoSEQ multiplex PCR. The sample records approximately 33,000 clones, 70% to 90% being singletons. The source material was CD4+ or CD8+ T cells sorted from blood, sampled in a trial of the OX40 agonist ivuxolimab. These receptors were collected from an adult with an advanced solid tumor such as melanoma, head and neck, liver or kidney cancer. CDR3s include the opening cysteine and the closing phenylalanine or tryptophan. D genes are given only for firm matches. Rows give clone size only sometimes, using once, few, many, or a class for an expanded clone.

v_call	clone_size	d_call	j_call	cdr3_nt	cdr3_aa
TRBV9	-	-	TRBJ2-3	TGTGCCAGCAGCGTCTGGGACCTTGATAATACGCAGTATTTT	CASSVWDLDNTQYF
TRBV9	-	-	TRBJ2-3	TGTGCCAGCAGCCCCCCTACAGATACGCAGTATTTT	CASSPPTDTQYF
TRBV28	-	-	TRBJ1-1	TGTGCCAGCTCGGGTTCTCCCAGACTGAACACTGAAGCTTTCTTT	CASSGSPRLNTEAFF
TRBV4-3	-	TRBD2	TRBJ2-2	TGCGCCAGCAGCCAAGAATCACTAGCGGTTTTCACCGGGGAGCTGTTTTTT	CASSQESLAVFTGELFF
TRBV29-1	-	-	TRBJ2-7	TGCAGCGTTGGAGCCGGGACTTTCTCCTACGAGCAGTACTTC	CSVGAGTFSYEQYF
TRBV6-6	-	TRBD2	TRBJ2-3	TGTGCCAGCAGTTACGGGCTAGCGGGTTTCACAGATACGCAGTATTTT	CASSYGLAGFTDTQYF
TRBV6-5	-	-	TRBJ2-1	TGTGCCAGCAGCCCGGGGTTCGGAGGGAACGATGAGCAGTTCTTC	CASSPGFGGNDEQFF
TRBV7-6	-	TRBD1	TRBJ1-2	TGTGCCAGCAGCTTAAACGACAGGGTTGAAGGCTACACCTTC	CASSLNDRVEGYTF
TRBV27	-	-	TRBJ2-5	TGTGCCAGCAGTTTGTCAGCGTACCTCCAAGAGACCCAGTACTTC	CASSLSAYLQETQYF
TRBV6-4	-	TRBD2	TRBJ2-1	TGTGCCAGCAGTGACGAGACTAGCGGACCCTACAATGAGCAGTTCTTC	CASSDETSGPYNEQFF
TRBV7-9	-	-	TRBJ1-1	TGTGCCAGCAGCTTTGCGGGGGCACGGACTGAAGCTTTCTTT	CASSFAGARTEAFF
TRBV27	few	-	TRBJ2-7	TGTGCCAGCAGTTACGGACGGAGCTACGAGCAGTACTTC	CASSYGRSYEQYF
TRBV19	-	TRBD2	TRBJ2-4	TGTGCCAGTAGTATGTTGGAGCGGGAGACAAACATTCAGTACTTC	CASSMLERETNIQYF
TRBV6-5	-	-	TRBJ1-1	TGTGCCAGCAGCACGGGGTTCGAAGCTTTCTTT	CASSTGFEAFF
TRBV7-3	-	-	TRBJ2-1	TGTGCCAGCAACAAATACAATGAGCAGTTCTTC	CASNKYNEQFF
TRBV5-4	-	TRBD2	TRBJ2-5	TGTGCCAGCAGCTTTCTAGCGGAACAAGAGACCCAGTACTTC	CASSFLAEQETQYF
TRBV18	-	-	TRBJ1-2	TGTGCCAGCTCACACCATAAGAACAGGGTGGGTGGCTACACCTTC	CASSHHKNRVGGYTF
TRBV13	medium-sized	-	TRBJ1-1	TGTGCCAGCAGGGATGCGAACACTGAAGCTTTCTTT	CASRDANTEAFF
TRBV28	-	TRBD1	TRBJ2-2	TGTGCCAGCAGTCCTCAGGGGGCCACCGGGGAGCTGTTTTTT	CASSPQGATGELFF
TRBV9	-	-	TRBJ2-1	TGTGCCAGCAGTGCATATCTCGGGAGTGAGCAGTTCTTC	CASSAYLGSEQFF
TRBV6-5	-	-	TRBJ2-7	TGTGCCAGCAGTTACTCATCGGGAACCTACGAGCAGTACTTC	CASSYSSGTYEQYF
TRBV29-1	once	TRBD1	TRBJ2-7	TGCAGCGTTATAAAACAGGGGCCCGAGCAGTACTTC	CSVIKQGPEQYF
TRBV6-5	-	-	TRBJ1-1	TGTGCCAGCATCCTGGGGGGCACTGAAGCTTTCTTT	CASILGGTEAFF